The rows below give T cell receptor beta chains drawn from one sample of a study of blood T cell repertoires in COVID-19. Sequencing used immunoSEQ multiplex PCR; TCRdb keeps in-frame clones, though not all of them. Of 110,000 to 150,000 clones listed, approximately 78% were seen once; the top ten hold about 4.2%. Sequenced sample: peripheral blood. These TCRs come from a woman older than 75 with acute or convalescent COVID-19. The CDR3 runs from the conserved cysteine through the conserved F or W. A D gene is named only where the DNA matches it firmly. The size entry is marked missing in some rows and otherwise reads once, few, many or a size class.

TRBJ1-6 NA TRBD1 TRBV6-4 TGTGCCAGCAGTGAACGGGACAGGGGTGGACCCCTCCACTTT CASSERDRGGPLHF
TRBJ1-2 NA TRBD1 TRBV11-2 TGTGCCAGCAGCCACCACCGGGACAGAGGGCCTCCATACACCTTC CASSHHRDRGPPYTF
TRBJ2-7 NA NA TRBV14 TGTGCCAGCAGCCAAGCACAGATCTACGAGCAGTACTTC CASSQAQIYEQYF
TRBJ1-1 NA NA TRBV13 TGTGCCAGCAGCGCAACAAGGAGGGCTGAAGCTTTCTTT CASSATRRAEAFF
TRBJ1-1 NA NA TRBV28 TGTGCCAGCAGGATTACTCGACAGGCCCTGAACACTGAAGCTTTCTTT CASRITRQALNTEAFF
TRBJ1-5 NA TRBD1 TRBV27 TGTGCCAGCAGTTTGAGGGGGCGTCATAGCAATCAGCCCCAGCATTTT CASSLRGRHSNQPQHF
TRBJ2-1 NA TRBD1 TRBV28 TGTGCCAGCAGTTTGACAGGGTATGGGAACGAGCAGTTCTTC CASSLTGYGNEQFF
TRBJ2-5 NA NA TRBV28 TGTGCCAGCAGTTTAATCGGCTGGAAGGAGGGGCGGTTAGAGACCCAGTACTTC CASSLIGWKEGRLETQYF
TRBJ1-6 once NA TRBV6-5 TGTGCCAGCAGTTACTCGCGACAACGTCCCCTCCACTTT CASSYSRQRPLHF
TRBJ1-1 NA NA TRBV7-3 TGTGCCAGCAGCTTTTCTAGGAACACTGAAGCTTTCTTT CASSFSRNTEAFF
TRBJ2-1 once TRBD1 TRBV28 TGTGCCAGCAGTTTCCGGGACAGGGGGGTGGGTGAGCAGTTCTTC CASSFRDRGVGEQFF
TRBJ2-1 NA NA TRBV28 TGTGCCAGCAGTTTTCTCCCCAATGAGCAGTTCTTC CASSFLPNEQFF
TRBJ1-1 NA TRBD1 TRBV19 TGTGCCAGTAGTACACAGGGGTTGAACACTGAAGCTTTCTTT CASSTQGLNTEAFF
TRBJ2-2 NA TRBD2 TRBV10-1 TGCGCCAGCAGTGGGATTAGCGGGAGCCCCGGGGAGCTGTTTTTT CASSGISGSPGELFF
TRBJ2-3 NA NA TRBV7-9 TGTGCCAGCAGCTTACTTAGTCCTAGCGCAGATACGCAGTATTTT CASSLLSPSADTQYF
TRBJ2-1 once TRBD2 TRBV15 TGTGCCACCAGCAGAGAGGAGCGGGGGTACAATGAGCAGTTCTTC CATSREERGYNEQFF
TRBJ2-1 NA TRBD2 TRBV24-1 TGTGCCACCAGTGAACTCACTAGCGGGAGAAGGAATGAGCAGTTCTTC CATSELTSGRRNEQFF
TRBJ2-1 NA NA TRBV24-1 TGTGCCACCAGTGATTTGTTGCAGGGAGGCGATGAGCAGTTCTTC CATSDLLQGGDEQFF
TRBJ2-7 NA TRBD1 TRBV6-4 TGTGCCAGCAGTGACGGTGACAGGGGGCGACAGTACTTC CASSDGDRGRQYF
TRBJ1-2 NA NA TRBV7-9 TGTGCCAGCGAGGTCTGGGTCTATTTAGGCGGGAATGGCTACACCTTC CASEVWVYLGGNGYTF
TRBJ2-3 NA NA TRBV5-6 TGTGCCAGCAGCCGGACAGCCTACACAGATACGCAGTATTTT CASSRTAYTDTQYF
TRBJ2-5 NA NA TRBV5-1 TGCGCCAGCAGCTTGGGGGGAGCTTCCTTGGAGACCCAGTACTTC CASSLGGASLETQYF
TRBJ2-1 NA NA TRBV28 TGTGCCAGCAGCCCCCCTGGCGGGAAAAGAAACAATGAGCAGTTCTTC CASSPPGGKRNNEQFF
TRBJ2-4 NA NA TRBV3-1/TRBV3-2 TGTGCCAGCAGCCAAGGAGTCACGGCGGGGAGAGGGGCCATTCAGTACTTC CASSQGVTAGRGAIQYF
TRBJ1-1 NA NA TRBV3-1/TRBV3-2 TGTGCCAGCAGCCCAAACGTCGGGTTTCTCACTGAAGCTTTCTTT CASSPNVGFLTEAFF
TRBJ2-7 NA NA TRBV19 TGTGCCAGTAGTACCTCCACTAGCACCTACTACGAGCAGTACTTC CASSTSTSTYYEQYF
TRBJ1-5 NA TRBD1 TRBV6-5 TGTGCCAGCACCGAAACAGGGGACCATCAGCCCCAGCATTTT CASTETGDHQPQHF
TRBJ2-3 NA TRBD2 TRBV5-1 TGCGCCAGCAGCTGGGAACGGGTGGGGACTAGCGGGAGTTGGAGGACAGATACGCAGTATTTT CASSWERVGTSGSWRTDTQYF
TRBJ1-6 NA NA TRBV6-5 TGTGTATCCAGTCCAGTCGCTAATTCACCCCTCCACTTT CVSSPVANSPLHF